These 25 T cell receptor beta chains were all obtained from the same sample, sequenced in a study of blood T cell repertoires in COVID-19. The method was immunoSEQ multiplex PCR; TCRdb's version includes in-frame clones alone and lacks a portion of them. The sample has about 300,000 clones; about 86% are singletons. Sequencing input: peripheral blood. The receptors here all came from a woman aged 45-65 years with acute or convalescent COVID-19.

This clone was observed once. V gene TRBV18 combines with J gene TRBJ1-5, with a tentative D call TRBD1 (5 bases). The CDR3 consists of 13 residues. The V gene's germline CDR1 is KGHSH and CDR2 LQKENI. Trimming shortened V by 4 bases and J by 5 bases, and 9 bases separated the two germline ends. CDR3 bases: TGTGCCAGCTCACGCGGGACGGATCAGCCCCAGCATTTT. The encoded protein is CASSRGTDQPQHF.

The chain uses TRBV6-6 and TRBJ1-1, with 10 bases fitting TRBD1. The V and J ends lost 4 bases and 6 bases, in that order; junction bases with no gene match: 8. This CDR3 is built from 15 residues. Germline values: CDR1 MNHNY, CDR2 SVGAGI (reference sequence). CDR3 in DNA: TGTGCCAGCAGTTCCCGACAGGGGGCGGCAGCTGAAGCTTTCTTT. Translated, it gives CASSSRQGAAAEAFF.

The CDR3 loop is CASSARDRAYNEQFF. The CDR3 DNA reads TGTGCCAGCAGCGCCCGGGACAGGGCCTACAATGAGCAGTTCTTC. The chain has TRBV9 and TRBJ2-1; TRBD1 matches 9 bases. The junction had 3 bases not matched to a gene; V was cut back by 3 bases and J by 2 bases. Germline V gives CDR1 SGDLS, CDR2 YYNGEE. The CDR3 is 15 amino acids. Based on the CDR3 plus reference TRBV9 and TRBJ2-1, the full variable domain is DSGVTQTPKHLITATGQRVTLRCSPRSGDLSVYWYQQSLDQGLQFLIQYYNGEERAKGNILERFSAQQFPDLHSELNLSSLELGDSALYFCASSARDRAYNEQFFGPGTRLTVL.

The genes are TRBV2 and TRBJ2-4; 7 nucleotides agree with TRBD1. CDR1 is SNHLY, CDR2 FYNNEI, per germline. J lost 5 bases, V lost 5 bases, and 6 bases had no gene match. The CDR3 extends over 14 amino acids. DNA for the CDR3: TGTGCCAGCAGTAAACAGGGGCCCCAAAACATTCAGTACTTC. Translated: CASSKQGPQNIQYF.

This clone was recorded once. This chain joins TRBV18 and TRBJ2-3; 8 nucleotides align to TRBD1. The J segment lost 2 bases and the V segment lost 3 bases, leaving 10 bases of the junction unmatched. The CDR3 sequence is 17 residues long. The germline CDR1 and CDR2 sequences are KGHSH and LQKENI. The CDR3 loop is CASSPPRQGKNTDTQYF. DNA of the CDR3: TGTGCCAGCTCACCCCCTCGACAGGGGAAAAACACAGATACGCAGTATTTT.

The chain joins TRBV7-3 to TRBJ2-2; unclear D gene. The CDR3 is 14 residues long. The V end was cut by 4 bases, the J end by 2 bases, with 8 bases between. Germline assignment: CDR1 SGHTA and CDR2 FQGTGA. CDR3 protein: CASSSQLNTGELFF. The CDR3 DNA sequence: TGTGCCAGCAGCTCACAGCTAAACACCGGGGAGCTGTTTTTT.

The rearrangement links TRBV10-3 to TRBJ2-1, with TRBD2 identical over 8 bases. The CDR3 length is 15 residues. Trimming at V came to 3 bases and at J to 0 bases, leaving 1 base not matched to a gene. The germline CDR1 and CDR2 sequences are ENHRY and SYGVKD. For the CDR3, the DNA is TGTGCCATCAGTGAAAGCGGGAGCTCCTACAATGAGCAGTTCTTC. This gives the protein CAISESGSSYNEQFF.

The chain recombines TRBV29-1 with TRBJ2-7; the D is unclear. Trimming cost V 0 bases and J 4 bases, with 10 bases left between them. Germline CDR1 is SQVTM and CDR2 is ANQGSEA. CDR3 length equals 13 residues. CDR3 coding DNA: TGCAGCGTTGAAGACAACAGCCATTACGAGCAGTACTTC. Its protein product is CSVEDNSHYEQYF.

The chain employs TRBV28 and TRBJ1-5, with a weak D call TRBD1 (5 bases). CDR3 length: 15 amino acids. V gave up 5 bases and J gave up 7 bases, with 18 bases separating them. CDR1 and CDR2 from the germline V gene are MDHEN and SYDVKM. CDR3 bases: TGTGCCAGCAGTGTCCAGGGTCGGGGGAAACAGCCCCAGCATTTT. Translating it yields CASSVQGRGKQPQHF.

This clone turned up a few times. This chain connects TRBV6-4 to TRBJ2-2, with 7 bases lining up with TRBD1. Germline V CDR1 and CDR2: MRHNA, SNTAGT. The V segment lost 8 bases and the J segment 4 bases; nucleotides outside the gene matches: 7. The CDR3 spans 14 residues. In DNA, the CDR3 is TGTGCCAGCCAACAGGGGTGGAGCACCGGGGAGCTGTTTTTT. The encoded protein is CASQQGWSTGELFF.

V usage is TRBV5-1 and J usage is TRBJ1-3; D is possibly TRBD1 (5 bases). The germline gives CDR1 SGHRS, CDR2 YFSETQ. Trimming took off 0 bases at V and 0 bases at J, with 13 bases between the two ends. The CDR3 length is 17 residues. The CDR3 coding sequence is TGCGCCAGCAGCTTGGGGGGGACTCCTGCCTCTGGAAACACCATATATTTT. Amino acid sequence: CASSLGGTPASGNTIYF.

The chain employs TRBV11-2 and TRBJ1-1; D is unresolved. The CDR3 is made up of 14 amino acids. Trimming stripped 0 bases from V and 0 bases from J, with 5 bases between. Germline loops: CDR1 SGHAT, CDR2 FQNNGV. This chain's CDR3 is CASSLDIVNTEAFF. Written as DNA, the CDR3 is TGTGCCAGCAGCTTAGATATAGTGAACACTGAAGCTTTCTTT.

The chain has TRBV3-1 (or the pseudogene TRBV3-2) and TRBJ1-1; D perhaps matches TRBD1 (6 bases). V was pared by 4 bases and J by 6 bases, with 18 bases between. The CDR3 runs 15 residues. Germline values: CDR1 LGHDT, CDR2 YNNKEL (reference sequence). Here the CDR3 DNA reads TGTGCCAGCAGCCCCACACACACAGGGAAGCCTGAAGCTTTCTTT. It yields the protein CASSPTHTGKPEAFF.

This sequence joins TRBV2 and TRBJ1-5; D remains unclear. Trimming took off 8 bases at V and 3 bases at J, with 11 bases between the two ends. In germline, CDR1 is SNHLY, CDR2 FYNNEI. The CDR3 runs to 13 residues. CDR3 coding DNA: TGTGCCAGCGGACGGGATTCCAATCAGCCCCAGCATTTT. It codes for CASGRDSNQPQHF.

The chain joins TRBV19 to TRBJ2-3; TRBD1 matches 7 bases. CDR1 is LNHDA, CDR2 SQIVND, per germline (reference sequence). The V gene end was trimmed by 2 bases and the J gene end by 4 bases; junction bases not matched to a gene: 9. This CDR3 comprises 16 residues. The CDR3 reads CASSITTGVGSDTQYF. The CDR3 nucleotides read TGTGCCAGTAGTATAACTACAGGGGTAGGGTCAGATACGCAGTATTTT. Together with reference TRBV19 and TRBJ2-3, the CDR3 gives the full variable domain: DGGITQSPKYLFRKEGQNVTLSCEQNLNHDAMYWYRQDPGQGLRLIYYSQIVNDFQKGDIAEGYSVSREKKESFPLTVTSAQKNPTAFYLCASSITTGVGSDTQYFGPGTRLTVL.

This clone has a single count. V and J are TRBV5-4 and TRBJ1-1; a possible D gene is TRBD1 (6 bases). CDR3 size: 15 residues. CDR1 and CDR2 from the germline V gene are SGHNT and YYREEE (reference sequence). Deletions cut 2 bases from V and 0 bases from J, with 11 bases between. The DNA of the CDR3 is TGTGCCAGCAGCTTCTTTGGGGGCCTGAACACTGAAGCTTTCTTT. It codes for CASSFFGGLNTEAFF.

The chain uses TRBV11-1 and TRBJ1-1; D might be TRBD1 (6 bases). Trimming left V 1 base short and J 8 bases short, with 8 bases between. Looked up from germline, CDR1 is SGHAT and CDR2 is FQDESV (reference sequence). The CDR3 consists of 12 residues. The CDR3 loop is CASSLDREEAFF. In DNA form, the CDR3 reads TGTGCCAGCAGCTTAGACAGGGAGGAAGCTTTCTTT.

The CDR3: CASSLEGAREQYF. For the CDR3, the DNA is TGTGCCAGCAGCTTAGAGGGGGCGCGGGAGCAGTACTTC. This sequence joins TRBV7-2 and TRBJ2-7, with 7 bases fitting TRBD1. V lost 1 base and J lost 7; bases outside the gene matches: 4. The CDR3 spans 13 residues. CDR1 and CDR2 from the germline V gene are SGHTA and FQGNSA.

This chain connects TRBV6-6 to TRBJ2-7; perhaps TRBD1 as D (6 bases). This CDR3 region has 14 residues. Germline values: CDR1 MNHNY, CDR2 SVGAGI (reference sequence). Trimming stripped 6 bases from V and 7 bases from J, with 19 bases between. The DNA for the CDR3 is TGTGCCAGCAGGGCCACAGGATCCCAGGGGGAGCAGTACTTC. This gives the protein CASRATGSQGEQYF.

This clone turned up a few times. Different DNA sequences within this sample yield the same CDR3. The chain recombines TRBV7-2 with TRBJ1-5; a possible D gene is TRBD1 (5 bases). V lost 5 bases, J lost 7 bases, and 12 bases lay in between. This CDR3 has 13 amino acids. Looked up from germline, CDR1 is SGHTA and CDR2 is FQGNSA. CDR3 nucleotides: TGTGCCAGCAGCCTACAGGCGGGACAGCCCCAGCATTTT. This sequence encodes CASSLQAGQPQHF.

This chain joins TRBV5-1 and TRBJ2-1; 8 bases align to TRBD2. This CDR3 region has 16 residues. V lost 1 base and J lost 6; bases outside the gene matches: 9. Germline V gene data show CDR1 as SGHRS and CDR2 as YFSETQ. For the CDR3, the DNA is TGCGCCAGCAGCTTGCTAGAACGGGAGGGCCGCAATGAGCAGTTCTTC. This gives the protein CASSLLEREGRNEQFF.

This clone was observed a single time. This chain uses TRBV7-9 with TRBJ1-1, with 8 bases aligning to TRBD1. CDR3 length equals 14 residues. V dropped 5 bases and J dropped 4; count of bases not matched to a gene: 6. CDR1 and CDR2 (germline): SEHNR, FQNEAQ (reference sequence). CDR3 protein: CASSHDRGGTEAFF. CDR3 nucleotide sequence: TGTGCCAGCAGCCACGACAGGGGAGGCACTGAAGCTTTCTTT.

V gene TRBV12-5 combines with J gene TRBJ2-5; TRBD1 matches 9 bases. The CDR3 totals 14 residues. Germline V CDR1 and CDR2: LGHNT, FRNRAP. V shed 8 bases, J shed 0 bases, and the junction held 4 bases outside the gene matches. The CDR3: CASHGTGYQETQYF. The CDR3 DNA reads TGTGCTAGTCACGGGACAGGGTACCAAGAGACCCAGTACTTC. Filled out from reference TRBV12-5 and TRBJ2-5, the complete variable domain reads DARVTQTPRHKVTEMGQEVTMRCQPILGHNTVFWYRQTMMQGLELLAYFRNRAPLDDSGMPKDRFSAEMPDATLATLKIQPSEPRDSAVYFCASHGTGYQETQYFGPGTRLLVL.

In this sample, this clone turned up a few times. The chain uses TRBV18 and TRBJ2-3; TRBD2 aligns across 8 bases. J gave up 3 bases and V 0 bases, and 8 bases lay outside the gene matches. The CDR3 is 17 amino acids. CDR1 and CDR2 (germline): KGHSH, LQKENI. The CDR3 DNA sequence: TGTGCCAGCTCACCACCGCCGCGCGGGGGGCGGACAGATACGCAGTATTTT. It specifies CASSPPPRGGRTDTQYF.

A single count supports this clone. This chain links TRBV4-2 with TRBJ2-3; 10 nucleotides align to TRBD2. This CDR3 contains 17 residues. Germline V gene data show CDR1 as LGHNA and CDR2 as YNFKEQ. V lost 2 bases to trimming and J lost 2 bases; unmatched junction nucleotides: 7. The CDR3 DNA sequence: TGTGCCAGCAGCCAATACCTAGCGGGGGTCTACACAGATACGCAGTATTTT. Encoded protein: CASSQYLAGVYTDTQYF.